This T cell receptor beta chain was identified in a study of blood T cell repertoires in COVID-19. Sequencing was performed with immunoSEQ multiplex PCR; in TCRdb, only in-frame clones are kept and a portion is missing. The repertoire holds roughly 40,000 clones, with about nine tenths as singletons. The CDR3 totals 12 residues. The germline V gene encodes CDR1 SGHTA and CDR2 FQGNSA. The V and J ends lost 2 bases and 6 bases respectively, with 7 bases between them. The chain couples TRBV7-2 to TRBJ1-2; no definite D call. The sequencing sample was made of peripheral blood. This clonotype was obtained from a human donor in a cohort sampled during active COVID-19. The CDR3 here is CASSLSHNGYTF. The CDR3 region has the DNA TGTGCCAGCAGCTTAAGTCACAATGGCTACACCTTC.